The 21 T cell receptor beta chains below all came from one sample that was sequenced in a study of blood T cell repertoires in COVID-19. Measured with immunoSEQ multiplex PCR; TCRdb has only the in-frame clones, and not every one. Among tens of thousands of clones, roughly 80% were seen once, and the ten largest hold less than 15%. Source material: peripheral blood. These receptors originate from a man aged 50-60 years with COVID-19, enrolled during active disease.

Here the CDR3 DNA reads TGTGCCAGCAGGGGACCAGGGGTTTTCTATGGCTACACCTTC. Translated, it gives CASRGPGVFYGYTF. The chain combines TRBV2 with TRBJ1-2; D perhaps matches TRBD1 (6 bases). V dropped 6 bases and J dropped 4 bases, with 15 bases sitting between them. The CDR3 covers 14 residues. Germline CDR1 reads SNHLY; CDR2 reads FYNNEI.

The chain uses TRBV11-3 and TRBJ2-1; TRBD1 matches 8 bases. Germline CDR1 reads SGHNT; CDR2 reads YENEEA. CDR3 size: 15 residues. Trimming took 4 bases from V and 9 from J; bases not matched to a gene: 11. In DNA form, the CDR3 reads TGTGCCAGCAGCTCGGACAGGGCCGCTCTGGGTGAGCAGTTCTTC. This gives the protein CASSSDRAALGEQFF.

The rearrangement uses TRBV7-9 and TRBJ2-3; tentative D call: TRBD2 (6 bases). Trimming removed 5 bases from V and 0 bases from J, with 18 bases in between. Germline V lookup: CDR1 SEHNR, CDR2 FQNEAQ (reference sequence). The CDR3 is 17 amino acids. In DNA, the CDR3 is TGTGCCAGCAGCGACCGGGACTCCCTGGCGAGCACAGATACGCAGTATTTT. This translates into CASSDRDSLASTDTQYF. The full variable domain, in which reference TRBV7-9 and TRBJ2-3 provide the parts outside the CDR3, is DTGVSQNPRHKITKRGQNVTFRCDPISEHNRLYWYRQTLGQGPEFLTYFQNEAQLEKSRLLSDRFSAERPKGSFSTLEIQRTEQGDSAMYLCASSDRDSLASTDTQYFGPGTRLTVL.

The rearrangement uses TRBV6-5 and TRBJ1-5; 9 nucleotides agree with TRBD1. CDR1 MNHEY and CDR2 SVGAGI come from the germline V gene. The CDR3 consists of 15 residues. Germline trimming cut 6 bases from V and 3 bases from J; bases unmatched to any gene: 6. CDR3 amino acids: CASRTTGGINQPQHF. For the CDR3, the DNA is TGTGCCAGCAGAACTACAGGGGGCATCAATCAGCCCCAGCATTTT.

The chain recombines TRBV29-1 with TRBJ2-7; D is ambiguous. The length of the CDR3 is 13 residues. V gave up 2 bases and J gave up 6 bases, with 14 bases separating them. Germline values: CDR1 SQVTM, CDR2 ANQGSEA. CDR3 sequence: CSVEFGASGEQYF. Written as DNA, the CDR3 is TGCAGCGTTGAATTTGGAGCCAGTGGCGAGCAGTACTTC.

The chain combines TRBV3-1 (or the pseudogene TRBV3-2) with TRBJ2-7; D not resolved. This CDR3 comprises 16 residues. Germline CDR1 LGHDT, CDR2 YNNKEL (reference sequence). V gave up 0 bases and J gave up 0 bases, with 12 bases separating them. The CDR3 here is CASSQDLPNYSYEQYF. In nucleotides, the CDR3 is TGTGCCAGCAGCCAAGATTTGCCGAACTACTCCTACGAGCAGTACTTC.

The rearrangement joins TRBV28 to TRBJ1-2; 8 bases map to TRBD1. The germline V gene has CDR1 MDHEN and CDR2 SYDVKM. With 4 bases clipped from V and 7 bases from J, the junction kept 2 bases outside the gene matches. The CDR3 has 12 amino acids. The CDR3 protein is CASSSDRGGYTF. CDR3 DNA sequence: TGTGCCAGCAGTTCTGACAGGGGTGGCTACACCTTC.

The table lists this clone with a few counts. The V gene is TRBV6-6, the J gene TRBJ1-1; 8 nucleotides agree with TRBD1. The V gene's germline CDR1 is MNHNY and CDR2 SVGAGI (reference sequence). The CDR3 spans 16 residues. The ends lost 6 bases at V and 3 bases at J; junction bases unmatched: 12. CDR3 amino acids: CASSTTGAGGYTEAFF. The CDR3 nucleotides are TGTGCCAGCAGCACGACAGGGGCCGGAGGGTACACTGAAGCTTTCTTT.

This clone was observed a few times. The chain combines TRBV2 with TRBJ2-7, with unresolved D. Trimming stripped 3 bases from V and 1 base from J, with 7 bases between. This CDR3 comprises 13 residues. Looked up from germline, CDR1 is SNHLY and CDR2 is FYNNEI. This CDR3 reads CASSEPGSYEQYF. CDR3 coding DNA: TGTGCCAGCAGTGAGCCAGGTTCCTACGAGCAGTACTTC.

This clone has a handful of counts. The V call is TRBV6-6, the J call TRBJ1-5, with TRBD1 as a possible D gene (6 bases). Germline lookup yields CDR1 MNHNY and CDR2 SVGAGI (reference sequence). This CDR3 is 14 amino acids long. V lost 5 bases to trimming and J lost 6 bases, with 14 bases between them. The CDR3 DNA reads as TGTGCCAGCAGTCCCCAGGGGCTAGGTCAGCCCCAGCATTTT. Its protein product is CASSPQGLGQPQHF.

As regards this clone: One end of the junction is discordant with germline, which a read error may explain. The same CDR3 is also encoded by other DNA sequences in this sample. The V call is TRBV5-4, the J call TRBJ2-5, with D unclear. Germline-derived CDR1 and CDR2 are SGHNT and YYREEE (reference sequence). CDR3 size: 13 residues. The CDR3, as DNA: TGTGCCAGTAGCTCAGAAGAACAAGAGACCCAGTACTTC. It codes for CASSSEEQETQYF.

The chain links TRBV12-5 to TRBJ2-6, with D unresolved. Germline CDR1 reads LGHNT; CDR2 reads FRNRAP. Trimming left V 1 base short and J 0 bases short, with 4 bases between. This CDR3 comprises 15 residues. The CDR3 nucleotides read TGTGCTAGTGGTTTGGCAGTCTCTGGGGCCAACGTCCTGACTTTC. It specifies CASGLAVSGANVLTF.

The CDR3 nucleotides read TGTGCCAGCAGCTTACCAGGGAATGGAGATACGCAGTATTTT. It specifies CASSLPGNGDTQYF. This chain links TRBV5-4 with TRBJ2-3; tentative D call: TRBD1 (5 bases). V was pared by 2 bases and J by 5 bases, with 12 bases between. Germline loops: CDR1 SGHNT, CDR2 YYREEE (reference sequence). The CDR3 is 14 amino acids.

The chain recombines TRBV10-2 with TRBJ1-5, with a possible D match to TRBD1 (5 bases). The CDR3 length is 13 residues. In germline, CDR1 is WSHSY, CDR2 SAAADI. V lost 8 bases and J 4 bases, leaving 12 bases between the germline ends. The CDR3 bases are TGCGCCAGCTCCGCCGGGGGGAATCAGCCCCAGCATTTT. The encoded protein is CASSAGGNQPQHF.

Only one count was recorded for this clone. CDR3 in DNA: TGTGCCAGCTCACCACAGGGGGAGACCCAGTACTTC. It specifies CASSPQGETQYF. This chain uses TRBV18 with TRBJ2-5, with a tentative D call TRBD1 (5 bases). CDR3 length: 12 residues. Per germline, CDR1 KGHSH and CDR2 LQKENI. With 1 base removed from V and 5 bases from J, the gap between germline ends came to 5 bases.

The chain couples TRBV4-3 to TRBJ1-2; D gene uncertain. V lost 1 base and J 0 bases, leaving 9 bases between the germline ends. Germline values: CDR1 LGHNA, CDR2 YSLEER. This CDR3 has 15 amino acids. CDR3 in DNA: TGCGCCAGCAGCCAAGGCCGCGGGGCTAACTATGGCTACACCTTC. This gives the protein CASSQGRGANYGYTF.

The gene calls are TRBV6-5 and TRBJ2-7; D remains ambiguous. Between the trimmed V and J ends, which lost 0 bases and 3 bases, there was a span of 9 bases. The CDR3 runs 14 residues. Per germline, CDR1 MNHEY and CDR2 SVGAGI. CDR3 protein: CASSYSSQNYEQYF. CDR3 coding DNA: TGTGCCAGCAGTTACTCGAGTCAAAACTACGAGCAGTACTTC.

The CDR3 nucleotides read TGTGCCAGCAGCCAAGTCGTGGGCCACACTGAAGCTTTCTTT. Residues: CASSQVVGHTEAFF. The chain is built from TRBV3-1 (or the pseudogene TRBV3-2) and TRBJ1-1, with D unresolved. The V gene's germline CDR1 is LGHDT and CDR2 YNNKEL (reference sequence). The CDR3 covers 14 residues. V lost 1 base and J lost 3, with 9 bases in between.

The chain carries TRBV24-1 and TRBJ2-2; possibly TRBD2 for D (5 bases). Germline V CDR1 and CDR2: KGHDR, SFDVKD. The V gene lost 3 bases and the J gene lost 4 bases, with 5 bases spanning the gap. The CDR3 is made up of 13 amino acids. The DNA of the CDR3 is TGTGCCACCAGTGATGAGGGCACCGGGGAGCTGTTTTTT. This sequence encodes CATSDEGTGELFF.

V is TRBV7-2 and J is TRBJ1-2; a possible D gene is TRBD1 (5 bases). V was clipped by 5 bases and J by 1 base, with 14 bases between them. The CDR3 length is 15 residues. Germline CDR1 and CDR2: SGHTA and FQGNSA. The CDR3 region is CASSPARAVNYGYTF. The CDR3 DNA reads as TGTGCCAGCAGCCCGGCCAGGGCGGTTAACTATGGCTACACCTTC.

V is TRBV24-1 and J is TRBJ2-1, with TRBD1 matching 9 bases. Germline V gives CDR1 KGHDR, CDR2 SFDVKD. This CDR3 is built from 13 residues. J lost 9 bases, V lost 4 bases, and 3 bases had no gene match. In DNA form, the CDR3 reads TGTGCCACCAGTGACCAGGACAGGGGTGAGCAGTTCTTC. Amino acid sequence: CATSDQDRGEQFF.